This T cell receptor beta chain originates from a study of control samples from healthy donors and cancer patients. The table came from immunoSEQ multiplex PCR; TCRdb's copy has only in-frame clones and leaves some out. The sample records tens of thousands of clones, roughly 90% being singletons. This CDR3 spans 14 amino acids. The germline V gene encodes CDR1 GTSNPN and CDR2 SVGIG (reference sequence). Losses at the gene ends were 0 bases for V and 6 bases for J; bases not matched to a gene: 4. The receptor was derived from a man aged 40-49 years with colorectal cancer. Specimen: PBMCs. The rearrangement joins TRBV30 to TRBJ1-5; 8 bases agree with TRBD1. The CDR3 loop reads CAWSVQGGRQPQHF. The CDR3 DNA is TGTGCCTGGAGTGTACAGGGGGGTCGTCAGCCCCAGCATTTT.